This entry is about one T cell receptor (beta chain). The source of the sample is a study of blood T cell repertoires in COVID-19. The J segment lost 2 bases and the V segment lost 4 bases, leaving 6 bases of the junction unmatched. This CDR3 has 15 amino acids. Germline CDR1 is SGHRS and CDR2 is YFSETQ. The study drew participants aged about 18 to 89 years from some 23 US areas. Participants in the exposed group had met a COVID-19 case in the 2 weeks before joining the study. Here immunoSEQ multiplex PCR was the method, and the copy in TCRdb shows in-frame clones only, minus some. The sample lists 200,000 to 300,000 clones, around 82% occurring once.

The chain has TRBV5-1 and TRBJ2-1, with TRBD2 matching 7 bases. The material sequenced was PBMCs or T cells enriched from blood (not recorded which). The TCR originated in a woman between 40 and 50 years old who had been exposed to COVID-19. CDR3 in DNA: TGCGCCAGCAGCCCCGGACTAGTACCCTACAATGAGCAGTTCTTC. Its protein product is CASSPGLVPYNEQFF.